These 16 T cell receptor beta chains originate from one sample sequenced in a study of T cells after somatic rescue of genetic block. Clones were sequenced by immunoSEQ multiplex PCR, and TCRdb holds only the in-frame ones, with some missing. The sample carries around 8,100 clones, around 81% recorded once. The sample comprised peripheral blood mononuclear cells (PBMCs). The receptors originated from a boy aged 5-17 years.

A single count supports this clone. The rearrangement joins TRBV2 to TRBJ2-7, with D perhaps matching TRBD2 (7 bases). V lost 6 bases to trimming and J lost 11 bases, with 17 bases between them. The CDR3 has 12 amino acids. The germline V gene has CDR1 SNHLY and CDR2 FYNNEI. DNA of the CDR3: TGTGCCAGCAGCCCCTGGGAGGGGGTTGAGTACTTC. Translation gives CASSPWEGVEYF.

The chain recombines TRBV28 with TRBJ1-4, with D possibly being TRBD1 (5 bases). The germline V and J ends were trimmed by 3 bases and 0 bases, with 17 bases remaining between them. From germline, CDR1 is MDHEN and CDR2 SYDVKM. This CDR3 comprises 18 residues. CDR3 sequence (DNA): TGTGCCAGCAGTTTCGAGTCGTGGGGCAAGTCAACTAATGAAAAACTGTTTTTT. Translating gives CASSFESWGKSTNEKLFF.

The rearrangement links TRBV28 to TRBJ2-7; either TRBD1 or TRBD2 may supply D (5 bases each). Per germline, CDR1 MDHEN and CDR2 SYDVKM. This CDR3 has 14 residues. Trimming left V 6 bases short and J 3 bases short, with 15 bases between. CDR3 sequence reads: CASSRLGRDYEQYF. CDR3 DNA: TGTGCCAGCAGCCGCCTGGGACGGGACTACGAGCAGTACTTC.

This clone was seen more than once but under ten times. The J gene is TRBJ2-7, the V gene TRBV4-3, with TRBD1 identical over 9 bases. Per the germline V gene, CDR1 is LGHNA and CDR2 is YSLEER. Trimming removed 3 bases from V and 3 bases from J; junction bases left unmatched: 3. This CDR3 spans 14 amino acids. The CDR3 DNA sequence: TGCGCCAGCAGCCAGGGACAGGGATACTACGAGCAGTACTTC. Its translation is CASSQGQGYYEQYF.

V is TRBV4-3 and J is TRBJ2-1; 10 nucleotides line up with TRBD2. Per the germline V gene, CDR1 is LGHNA and CDR2 is YSLEER. Trimming cost V 4 bases and J 6 bases; bases outside gene matches: 9. The CDR3 runs to 16 residues. The CDR3 sequence: CASSRATSGISNEQFF. CDR3 DNA: TGCGCCAGCAGCCGGGCCACTAGCGGGATCTCCAATGAGCAGTTCTTC.

The CDR3 nucleotides read TGTGCCAGCAGCCCCGGGAGTAGCTGGCCTGGAAACACCATATATTTT. This encodes CASSPGSSWPGNTIYF. The chain carries TRBV13 and TRBJ1-3; D not certain. Trimming removed 5 bases at V and 2 bases at J, with 16 bases between. This CDR3 spans 16 amino acids. Germline V gives CDR1 PRHDT, CDR2 FYEKMQ (reference sequence).

This clone was picked up a small number of times. The genes are TRBV6-5 and TRBJ2-1; 8 bases agree with TRBD1. The junction had 3 bases not matched to a gene; V was cut back by 0 bases and J by 2 bases. CDR3 size: 16 residues. CDR1 and CDR2 from the germline V gene are MNHEY and SVGAGI. In DNA, the CDR3 is TGTGCCAGCAGTTACTCGGACAGGGCCCCCTACAATGAGCAGTTCTTC. Its protein product is CASSYSDRAPYNEQFF.

This rearrangement joins TRBV5-1 to TRBJ1-1; tentative D call: TRBD1 (6 bases). Between the trimmed V and J ends, which lost 4 bases and 8 bases, there was a span of 18 bases. Per germline, CDR1 SGHRS and CDR2 YFSETQ. The CDR3 has 14 residues. CDR3: CASSERTALGEAFF. In nucleotides, the CDR3 is TGCGCCAGCAGCGAACGGACAGCCCTAGGGGAAGCTTTCTTT.

V gene TRBV10-3 combines with J gene TRBJ1-1; D gene ambiguous. Germline V gives CDR1 ENHRY, CDR2 SYGVKD. CDR3 size: 13 residues. Deletions cut 3 bases from V and 6 bases from J, with 11 bases between. In DNA, the CDR3 is TGTGCCATCAGTGATTTTGAGTCAGCTGAAGCTTTCTTT. It is translated as CAISDFESAEAFF.

This chain uses TRBV5-5 with TRBJ1-1; no clear D gene. The CDR3 runs 14 residues. CDR1 is SGHKS, CDR2 YYEKEE, per germline (reference sequence). The ends were cut back, 6 bases at V and 1 base at J, with 13 bases in the middle. The CDR3 loop reads CASTPSRRNTEAFF. In nucleotides, the CDR3 is TGTGCCAGCACCCCCTCGCGCAGGAACACTGAAGCTTTCTTT.

The chain is built from TRBV7-8 and TRBJ2-5; 7 nucleotides align to TRBD2. CDR1 is SGHVS and CDR2 is FQNEAQ in the germline V gene. There are 15 residues in the CDR3. The trim removed 3 bases at V and 3 bases at J, leaving 7 bases unmatched. The CDR3 coding sequence is TGTGCCAGCAGCTTTCTCCTAGCGGTAAAAGAGACCCAGTACTTC. As protein: CASSFLLAVKETQYF. The full variable domain, rest sourced from reference TRBV7-8 and TRBJ2-5, is GAGVSQSPRYKVAKRGQDVALRCDPISGHVSLFWYQQALGQGPEFLTYFQNEAQLDKSGLPSDRFFAERPEGSVSTLKIQRTQQEDSAVYLCASSFLLAVKETQYFGPGTRLLVL.

The V and J genes are TRBV6-5 and TRBJ1-5; a possible D gene is TRBD1 (5 bases). Deletions cut 6 bases from V and 1 base from J, with 10 bases between. Germline V gene sequence: CDR1 MNHEY, CDR2 SVGAGI. This CDR3 contains 14 residues. The chain's CDR3 is CASSHEGSNQPQHF. In DNA, the CDR3 is TGTGCCAGCAGCCACGAGGGGAGCAATCAGCCCCAGCATTTT.

The V and J genes are TRBV15 and TRBJ2-3, with unresolved D. The CDR3 contains 18 residues. V shed 0 bases and J shed 1 base, with 17 bases lying between them. Germline V gene data show CDR1 as LNHNV and CDR2 as YYDKDF (reference sequence). CDR3 region: CATSRDVETYQGTDTQYF. The CDR3 DNA reads as TGTGCCACCAGCAGAGATGTTGAGACTTATCAAGGCACAGATACGCAGTATTTT.

This chain connects TRBV4-1 to TRBJ1-6, with D hard to call. The CDR3 runs to 16 residues. CDR1 and CDR2 (germline): MGHRA, YSYEKL. Deletions cut 0 bases from V and 0 bases from J, with 6 bases between. The CDR3 is CASSQDESSYNSPLHF. DNA for the CDR3: TGCGCCAGCAGCCAAGATGAGAGCTCCTATAATTCACCCCTCCACTTT.

The V call is TRBV4-2, the J call TRBJ2-5, with D possibly matching TRBD2 (7 bases). CDR1 and CDR2 from the germline V gene are LGHNA and YNFKEQ. V was trimmed by 3 bases and J by 5 bases, leaving 16 bases between them. CDR3 length: 15 amino acids. The CDR3 spells CASSHPLGGAETQYF. The DNA for the CDR3 is TGTGCCAGCAGCCACCCCCTGGGGGGGGCGGAGACCCAGTACTTC.

The chain links TRBV18 to TRBJ2-7; 7 nucleotides agree with TRBD1. Germline V lookup: CDR1 KGHSH, CDR2 LQKENI. The length of the CDR3 is 14 residues. Germline trimming cut 3 bases from V and 3 bases from J; bases unmatched to any gene: 5. This chain's CDR3 is CASSPDTGDYEQYF. The CDR3 nucleotides are TGTGCCAGCTCACCGGATACAGGGGACTACGAGCAGTACTTC. The full variable domain, rest sourced from reference TRBV18 and TRBJ2-7, is NAGVMQNPRHLVRRRGQEARLRCSPMKGHSHVYWYRQLPEEGLKFMVYLQKENIIDESGMPKERFSAEFPKEGPSILRIQQVVRGDSAAYFCASSPDTGDYEQYFGPGTRLTVT.